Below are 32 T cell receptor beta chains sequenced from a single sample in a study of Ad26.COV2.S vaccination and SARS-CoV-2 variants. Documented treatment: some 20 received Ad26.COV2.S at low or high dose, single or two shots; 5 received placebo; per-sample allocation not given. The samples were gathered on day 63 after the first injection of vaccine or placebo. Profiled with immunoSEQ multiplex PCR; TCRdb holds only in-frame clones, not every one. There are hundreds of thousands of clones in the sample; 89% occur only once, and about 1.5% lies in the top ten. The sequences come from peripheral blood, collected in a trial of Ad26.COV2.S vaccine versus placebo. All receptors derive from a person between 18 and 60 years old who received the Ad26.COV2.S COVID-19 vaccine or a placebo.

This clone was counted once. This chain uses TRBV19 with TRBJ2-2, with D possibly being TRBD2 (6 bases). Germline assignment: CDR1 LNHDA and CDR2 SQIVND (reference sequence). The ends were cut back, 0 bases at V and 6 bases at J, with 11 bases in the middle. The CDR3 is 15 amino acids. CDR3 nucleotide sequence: TGTGCCAGTAGTATAGATAATGGGGGGTCCGGGGAGCTGTTTTTT. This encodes CASSIDNGGSGELFF.

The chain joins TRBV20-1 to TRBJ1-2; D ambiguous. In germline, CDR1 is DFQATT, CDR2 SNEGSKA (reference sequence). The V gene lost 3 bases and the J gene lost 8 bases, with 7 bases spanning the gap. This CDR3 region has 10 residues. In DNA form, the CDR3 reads TGCAGTGCTAGCATGGGAGGCTACACCTTC. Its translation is CSASMGGYTF.

CDR3 DNA: TGTGCCAGCCGCGGGGGGCTCTCCTACAATGAGCAGTTCTTC. Protein sequence: CASRGGLSYNEQFF. V is TRBV3-1 (or the pseudogene TRBV3-2) and J is TRBJ2-1, with 8 bases matching TRBD2. The CDR3 is 14 amino acids. Per the germline V gene, CDR1 is LGHDT and CDR2 is YNNKEL (reference sequence). V lost 8 bases, J lost 0 bases, and 3 bases stayed unmatched.

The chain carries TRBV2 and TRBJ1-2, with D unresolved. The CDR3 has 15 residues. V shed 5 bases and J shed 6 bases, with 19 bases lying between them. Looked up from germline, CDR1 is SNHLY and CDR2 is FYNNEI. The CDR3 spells CASSNTLLNPDGYTF. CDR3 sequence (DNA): TGTGCCAGCAGTAATACGTTACTGAACCCGGATGGCTACACCTTC.

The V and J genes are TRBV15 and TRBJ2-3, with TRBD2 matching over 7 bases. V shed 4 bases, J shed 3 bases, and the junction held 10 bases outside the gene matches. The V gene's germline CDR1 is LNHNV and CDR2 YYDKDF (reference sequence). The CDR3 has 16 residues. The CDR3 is CATSNLRLAETDTQYF. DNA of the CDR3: TGTGCCACCAGCAATCTCCGTCTAGCGGAGACAGATACGCAGTATTTT.

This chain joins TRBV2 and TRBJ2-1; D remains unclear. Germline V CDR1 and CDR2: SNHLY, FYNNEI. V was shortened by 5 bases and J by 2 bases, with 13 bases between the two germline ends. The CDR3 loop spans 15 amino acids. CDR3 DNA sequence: TGTGCCAGCAGTTCCGGCCCCGAACCCTACAATGAGCAGTTCTTC. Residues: CASSSGPEPYNEQFF.

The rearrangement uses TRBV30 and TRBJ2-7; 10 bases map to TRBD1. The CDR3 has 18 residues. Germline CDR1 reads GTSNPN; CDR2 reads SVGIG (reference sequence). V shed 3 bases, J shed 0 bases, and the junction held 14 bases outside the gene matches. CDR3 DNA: TGTGCCTGGAGCGGGGACAGGGGCGACTGGACATTCTCCTACGAGCAGTACTTC. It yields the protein CAWSGDRGDWTFSYEQYF.

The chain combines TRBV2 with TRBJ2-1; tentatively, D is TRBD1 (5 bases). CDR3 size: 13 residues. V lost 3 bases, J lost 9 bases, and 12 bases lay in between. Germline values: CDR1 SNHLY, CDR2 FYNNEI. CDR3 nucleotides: TGTGCCAGCAGTGACAGGGTAGTAGGTGAGCAGTTCTTC. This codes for CASSDRVVGEQFF.

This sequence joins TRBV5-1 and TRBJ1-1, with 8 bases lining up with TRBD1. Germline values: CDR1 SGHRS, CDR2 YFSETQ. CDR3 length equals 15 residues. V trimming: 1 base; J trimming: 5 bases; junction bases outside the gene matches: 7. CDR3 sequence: CASSLPGGALTEAFF. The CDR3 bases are TGCGCCAGCAGCTTGCCAGGGGGCGCGTTGACTGAAGCTTTCTTT.

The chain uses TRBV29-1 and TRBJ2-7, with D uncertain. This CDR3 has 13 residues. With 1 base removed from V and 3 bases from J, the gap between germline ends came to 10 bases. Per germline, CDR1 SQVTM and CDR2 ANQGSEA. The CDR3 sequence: CSVEVAWGYEQYF. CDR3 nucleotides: TGCAGCGTTGAAGTGGCTTGGGGCTACGAGCAGTACTTC.

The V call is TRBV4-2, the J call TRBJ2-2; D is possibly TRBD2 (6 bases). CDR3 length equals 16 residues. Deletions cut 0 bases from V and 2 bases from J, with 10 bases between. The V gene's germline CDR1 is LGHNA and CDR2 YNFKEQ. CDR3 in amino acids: CASSQDGGANTGELFF. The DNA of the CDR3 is TGTGCCAGCAGCCAAGATGGCGGGGCCAACACCGGGGAGCTGTTTTTT.

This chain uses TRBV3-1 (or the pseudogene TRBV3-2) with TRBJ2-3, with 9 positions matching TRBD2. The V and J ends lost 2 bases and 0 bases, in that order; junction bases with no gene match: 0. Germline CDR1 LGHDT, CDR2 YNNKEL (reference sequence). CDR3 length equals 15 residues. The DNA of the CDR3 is TGTGCCAGCAGCCAACTAGCGGGGAGCACAGATACGCAGTATTTT. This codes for CASSQLAGSTDTQYF.

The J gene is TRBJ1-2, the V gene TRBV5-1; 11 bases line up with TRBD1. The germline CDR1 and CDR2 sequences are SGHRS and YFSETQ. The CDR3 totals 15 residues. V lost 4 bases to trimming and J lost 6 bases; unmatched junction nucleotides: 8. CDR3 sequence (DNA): TGCGCCAGCAGCAGGGACAGGGGGTTAATAAATGGCTACACCTTC. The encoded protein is CASSRDRGLINGYTF.

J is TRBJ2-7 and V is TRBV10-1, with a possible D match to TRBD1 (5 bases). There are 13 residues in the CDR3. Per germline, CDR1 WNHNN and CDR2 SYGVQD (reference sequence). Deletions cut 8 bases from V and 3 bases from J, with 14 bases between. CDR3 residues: CASSPGRDYEQYF. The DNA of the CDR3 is TGCGCCAGCTCCCCGGGCAGGGACTACGAGCAGTACTTC.

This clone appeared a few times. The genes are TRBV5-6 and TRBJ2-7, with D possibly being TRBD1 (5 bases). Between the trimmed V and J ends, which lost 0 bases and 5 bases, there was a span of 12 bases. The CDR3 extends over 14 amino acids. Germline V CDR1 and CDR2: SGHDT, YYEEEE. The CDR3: CASSLGSRAHEQYF. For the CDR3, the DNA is TGTGCCAGCAGCTTGGGATCCAGGGCCCACGAGCAGTACTTC.

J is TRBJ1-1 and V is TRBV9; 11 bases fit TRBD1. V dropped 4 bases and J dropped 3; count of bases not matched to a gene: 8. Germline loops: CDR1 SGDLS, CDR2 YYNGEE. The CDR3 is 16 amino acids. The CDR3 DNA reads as TGTGCCAGCAGCCCCAAGGCGGGACAGGGGGACACTGAAGCTTTCTTT. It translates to CASSPKAGQGDTEAFF.

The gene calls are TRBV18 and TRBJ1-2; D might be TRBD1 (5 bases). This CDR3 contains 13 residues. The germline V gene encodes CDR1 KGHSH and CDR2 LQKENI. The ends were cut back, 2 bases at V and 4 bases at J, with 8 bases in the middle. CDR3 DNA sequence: TGTGCCAGCTCACCAGACAGATCCTATGGCTACACCTTC. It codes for CASSPDRSYGYTF. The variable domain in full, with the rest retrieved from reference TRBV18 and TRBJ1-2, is NAGVMQNPRHLVRRRGQEARLRCSPMKGHSHVYWYRQLPEEGLKFMVYLQKENIIDESGMPKERFSAEFPKEGPSILRIQQVVRGDSAAYFCASSPDRSYGYTFGSGTRLTVV.

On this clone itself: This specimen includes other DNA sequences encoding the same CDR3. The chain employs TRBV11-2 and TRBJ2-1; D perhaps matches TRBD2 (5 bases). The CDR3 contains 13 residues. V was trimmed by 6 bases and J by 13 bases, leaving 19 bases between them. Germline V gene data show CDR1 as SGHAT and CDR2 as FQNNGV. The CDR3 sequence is CASSLNARTPQFF. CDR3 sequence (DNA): TGTGCCAGCAGTCTAAACGCCCGGACTCCTCAGTTCTTC.

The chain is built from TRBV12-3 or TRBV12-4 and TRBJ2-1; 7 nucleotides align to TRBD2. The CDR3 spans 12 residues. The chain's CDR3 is CGGGRTPDEQFF. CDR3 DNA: TGTGGGGGAGGGAGGACCCCCGATGAGCAGTTCTTC.

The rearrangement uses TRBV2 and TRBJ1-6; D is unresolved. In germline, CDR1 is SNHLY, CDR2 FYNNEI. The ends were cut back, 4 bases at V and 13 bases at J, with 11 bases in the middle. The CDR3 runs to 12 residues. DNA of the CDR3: TGTGCCAGCAGTGCCGACGTCGGGCCCCTCCACTTT. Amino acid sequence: CASSADVGPLHF.

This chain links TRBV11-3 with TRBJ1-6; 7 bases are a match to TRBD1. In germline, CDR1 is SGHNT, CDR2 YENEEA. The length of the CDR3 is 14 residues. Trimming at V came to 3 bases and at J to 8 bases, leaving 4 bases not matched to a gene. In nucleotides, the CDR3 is TGTGCCAGCAGCTTGAGAGGGGGCGATTCACCCCTCCACTTT. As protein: CASSLRGGDSPLHF.

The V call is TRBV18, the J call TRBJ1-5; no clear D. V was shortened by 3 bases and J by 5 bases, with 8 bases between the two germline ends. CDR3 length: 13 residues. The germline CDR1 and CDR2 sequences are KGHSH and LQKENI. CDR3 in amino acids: CASSPRRDQPQHF. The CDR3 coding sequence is TGTGCCAGCTCACCGAGGAGGGATCAGCCCCAGCATTTT.

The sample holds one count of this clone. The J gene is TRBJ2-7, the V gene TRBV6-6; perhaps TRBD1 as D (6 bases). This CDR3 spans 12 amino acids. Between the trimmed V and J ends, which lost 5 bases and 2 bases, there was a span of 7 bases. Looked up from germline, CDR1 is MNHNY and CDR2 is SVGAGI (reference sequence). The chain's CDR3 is CASSTGPYEQYF. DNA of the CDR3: TGTGCCAGCAGTACAGGGCCCTACGAGCAGTACTTC.

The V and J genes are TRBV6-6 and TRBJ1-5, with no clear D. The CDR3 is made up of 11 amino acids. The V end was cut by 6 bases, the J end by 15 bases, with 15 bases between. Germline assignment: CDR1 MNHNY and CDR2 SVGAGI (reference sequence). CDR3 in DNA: TGTGCCAGCAGCCGATTATCAGCCCTGCATTTT. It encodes CASSRLSALHF.

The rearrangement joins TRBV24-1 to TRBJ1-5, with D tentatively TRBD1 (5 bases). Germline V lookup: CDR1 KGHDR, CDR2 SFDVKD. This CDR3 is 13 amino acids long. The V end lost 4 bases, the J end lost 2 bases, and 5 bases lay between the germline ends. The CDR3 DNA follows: TGTGCCACCAGTGAGACAGGCAATCAGCCCCAGCATTTT. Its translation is CATSETGNQPQHF.

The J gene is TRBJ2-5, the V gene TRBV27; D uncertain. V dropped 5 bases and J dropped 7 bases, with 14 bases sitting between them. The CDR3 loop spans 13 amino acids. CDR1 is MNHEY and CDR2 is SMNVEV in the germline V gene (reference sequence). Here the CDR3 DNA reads TGTGCCAGCAGTCTAACAGTGGTGGGGACCCAGTACTTC. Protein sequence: CASSLTVVGTQYF.

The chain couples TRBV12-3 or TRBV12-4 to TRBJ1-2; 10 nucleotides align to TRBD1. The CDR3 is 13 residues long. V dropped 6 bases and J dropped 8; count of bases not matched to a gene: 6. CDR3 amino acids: CASRGTGVGGYTF. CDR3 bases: TGTGCCAGCAGGGGGACAGGGGTAGGAGGCTACACCTTC.

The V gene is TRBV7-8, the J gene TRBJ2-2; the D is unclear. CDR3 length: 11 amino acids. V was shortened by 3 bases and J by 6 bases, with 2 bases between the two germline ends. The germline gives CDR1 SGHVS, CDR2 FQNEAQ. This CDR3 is CASSFPGELFF. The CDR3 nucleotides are TGTGCCAGCAGCTTCCCCGGGGAGCTGTTTTTT.

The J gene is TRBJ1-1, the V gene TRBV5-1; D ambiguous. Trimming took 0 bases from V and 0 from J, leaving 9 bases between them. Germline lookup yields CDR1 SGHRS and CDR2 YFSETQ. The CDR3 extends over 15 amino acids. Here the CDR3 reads CASSLVSGLNTEAFF. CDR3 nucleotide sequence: TGCGCCAGCAGCTTGGTATCAGGCTTGAACACTGAAGCTTTCTTT.

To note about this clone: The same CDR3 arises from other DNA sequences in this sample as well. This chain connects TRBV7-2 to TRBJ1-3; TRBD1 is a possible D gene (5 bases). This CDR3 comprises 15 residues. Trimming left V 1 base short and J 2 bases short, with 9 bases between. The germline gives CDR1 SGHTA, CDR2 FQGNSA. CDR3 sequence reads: CASSLVGGAGNTIYF. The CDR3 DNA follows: TGTGCCAGCAGCTTAGTTGGAGGGGCTGGAAACACCATATATTTT.

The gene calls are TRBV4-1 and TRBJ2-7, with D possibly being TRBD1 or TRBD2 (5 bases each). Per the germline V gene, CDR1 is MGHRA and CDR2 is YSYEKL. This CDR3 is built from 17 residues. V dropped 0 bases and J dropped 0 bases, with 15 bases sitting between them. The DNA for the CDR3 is TGCGCCAGCAGCCAAGATTCAGGGACCCACCTCTCCTACGAGCAGTACTTC. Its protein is CASSQDSGTHLSYEQYF.

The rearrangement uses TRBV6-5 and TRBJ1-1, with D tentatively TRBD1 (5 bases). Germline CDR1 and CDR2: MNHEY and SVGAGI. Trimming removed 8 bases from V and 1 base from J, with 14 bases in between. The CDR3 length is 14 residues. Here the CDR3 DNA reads TGTGCCAGCGAGGGTCGGGGCCGGAACACTGAAGCTTTCTTT. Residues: CASEGRGRNTEAFF.